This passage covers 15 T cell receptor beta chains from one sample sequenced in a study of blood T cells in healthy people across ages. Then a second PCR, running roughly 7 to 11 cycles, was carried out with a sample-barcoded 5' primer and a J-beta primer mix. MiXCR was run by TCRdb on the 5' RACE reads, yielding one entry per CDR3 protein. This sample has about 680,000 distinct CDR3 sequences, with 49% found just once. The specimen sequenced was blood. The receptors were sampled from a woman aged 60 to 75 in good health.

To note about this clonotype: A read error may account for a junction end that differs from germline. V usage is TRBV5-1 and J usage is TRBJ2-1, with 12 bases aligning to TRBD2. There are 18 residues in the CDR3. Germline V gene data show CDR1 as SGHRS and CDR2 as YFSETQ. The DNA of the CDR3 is TGCGCCGGCAGGCATCGGAGGACTAGCGGGACATCTTTCAATGAGCAGTTCTTC. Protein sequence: CAGRHRRTSGTSFNEQFF.

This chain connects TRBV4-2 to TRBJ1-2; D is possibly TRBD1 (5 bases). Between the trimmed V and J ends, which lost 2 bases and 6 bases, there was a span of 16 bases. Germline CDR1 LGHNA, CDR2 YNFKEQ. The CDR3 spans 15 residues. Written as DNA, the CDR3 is TGTGCCAGCAGCCAAAGTGTGGGGACTCGGGATGGCTACACCTTC. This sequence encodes CASSQSVGTRDGYTF.

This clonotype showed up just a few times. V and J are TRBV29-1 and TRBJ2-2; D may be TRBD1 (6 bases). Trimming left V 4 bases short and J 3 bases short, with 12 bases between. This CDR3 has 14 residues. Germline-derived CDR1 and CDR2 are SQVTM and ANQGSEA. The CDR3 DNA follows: TGCAGCGTTGGTAGGGGGTTGGACACCGGGGAGCTGTTTTTT. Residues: CSVGRGLDTGELFF.

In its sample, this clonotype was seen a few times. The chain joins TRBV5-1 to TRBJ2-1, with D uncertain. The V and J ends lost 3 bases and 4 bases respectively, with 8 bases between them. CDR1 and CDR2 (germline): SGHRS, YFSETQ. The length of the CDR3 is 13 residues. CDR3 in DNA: TGCGCCAGCAGCTCGCGGAGTTACAATGAGCAGTTCTTC. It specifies CASSSRSYNEQFF. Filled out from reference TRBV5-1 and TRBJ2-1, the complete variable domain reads KAGVTQTPRYLIKTRGQQVTLSCSPISGHRSVSWYQQTPGQGLQFLFEYFSETQRNKGNFPGRFSGRQFSNSRSEMNVSTLELGDSALYLCASSSRSYNEQFFGPGTRLTVL.

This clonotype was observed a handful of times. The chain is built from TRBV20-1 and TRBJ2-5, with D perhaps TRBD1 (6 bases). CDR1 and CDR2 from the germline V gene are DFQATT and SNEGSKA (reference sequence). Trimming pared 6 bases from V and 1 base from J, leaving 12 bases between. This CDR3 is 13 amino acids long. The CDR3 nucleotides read TGCAGTGCACGGAAAGGGGGCCAAGAGACCCAGTACTTC. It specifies CSARKGGQETQYF.

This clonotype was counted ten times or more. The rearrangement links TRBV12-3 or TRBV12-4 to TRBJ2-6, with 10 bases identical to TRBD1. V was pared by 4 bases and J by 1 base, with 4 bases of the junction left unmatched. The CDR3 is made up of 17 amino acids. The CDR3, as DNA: TGTGCCAGCAGTTCCGGGACAGGGGCGTCTGGGGCCAACGTCCTGACTTTC. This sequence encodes CASSSGTGASGANVLTF.

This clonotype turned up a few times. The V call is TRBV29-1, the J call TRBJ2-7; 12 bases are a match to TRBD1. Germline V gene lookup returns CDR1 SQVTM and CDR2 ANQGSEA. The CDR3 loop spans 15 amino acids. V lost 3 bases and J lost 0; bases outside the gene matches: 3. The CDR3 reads CSVEGTGGSSYEQYF. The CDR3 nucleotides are TGCAGCGTTGAGGGGACAGGGGGCTCCTCCTACGAGCAGTACTTC.

The CDR3 sequence is CASSQIEGAGYTF. As DNA, the CDR3 is TGCGCCAGCAGCCAAATAGAAGGGGCGGGCTACACCTTC. This chain uses TRBV4-3 with TRBJ1-2; D is perhaps TRBD1 (5 bases). The CDR3 covers 13 residues. CDR1 is LGHNA, CDR2 YSLEER, per germline. With 2 bases removed from V and 8 bases from J, the gap between germline ends came to 12 bases.

Written as DNA, the CDR3 is TGTGCCAGCCTCGATGGGGGCAGCTATAATGAAAAACTGTTTTTT. Its protein product is CASLDGGSYNEKLFF. J is TRBJ1-4 and V is TRBV6-1; a weak D match, TRBD1 (6 bases). CDR1 is MNHNS, CDR2 SASEGT, per germline. The CDR3 runs 15 residues. Between the trimmed V and J ends, which lost 8 bases and 4 bases, there was a span of 17 bases.

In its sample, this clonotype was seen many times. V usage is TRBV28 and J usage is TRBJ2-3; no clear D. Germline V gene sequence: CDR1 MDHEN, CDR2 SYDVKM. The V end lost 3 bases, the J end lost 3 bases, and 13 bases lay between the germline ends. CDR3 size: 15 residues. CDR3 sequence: CASSLPTELTDTQYF. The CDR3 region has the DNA TGTGCCAGCAGTTTGCCCACCGAGCTAACAGATACGCAGTATTTT.

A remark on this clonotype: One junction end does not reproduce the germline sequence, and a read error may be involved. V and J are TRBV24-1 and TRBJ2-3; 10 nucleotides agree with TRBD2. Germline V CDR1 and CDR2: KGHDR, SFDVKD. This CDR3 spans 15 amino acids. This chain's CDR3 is CATGDSGRSSDTQYF. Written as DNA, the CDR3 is TGTGCCACCGGTGATAGCGGGAGGAGTTCAGATACGCAGTATTTT.

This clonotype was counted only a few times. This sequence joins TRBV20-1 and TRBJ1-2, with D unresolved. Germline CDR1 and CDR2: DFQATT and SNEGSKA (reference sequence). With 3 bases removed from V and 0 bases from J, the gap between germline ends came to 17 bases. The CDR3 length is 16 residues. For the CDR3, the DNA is TGCAGTGCTAGCGCACCTATCCAGCTACCTAACTATGGCTACACCTTC. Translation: CSASAPIQLPNYGYTF.

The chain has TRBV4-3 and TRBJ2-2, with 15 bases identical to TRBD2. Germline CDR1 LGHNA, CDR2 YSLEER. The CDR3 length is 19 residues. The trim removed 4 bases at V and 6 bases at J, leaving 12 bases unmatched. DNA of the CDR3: TGCGCCAGCAGCCCAAGGACTAGCGGGAGGGCCGAGGGCCCCGGGGAGCTGTTTTTT. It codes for CASSPRTSGRAEGPGELFF.

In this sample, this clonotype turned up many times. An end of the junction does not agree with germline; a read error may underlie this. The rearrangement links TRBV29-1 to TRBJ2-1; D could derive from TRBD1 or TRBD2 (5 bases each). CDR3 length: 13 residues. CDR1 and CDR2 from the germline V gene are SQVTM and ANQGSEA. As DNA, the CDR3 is TGCAGCGTGGAAGGACTCTCGGCAGGGGAGCAGTTCTTC. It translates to CSVEGLSAGEQFF.

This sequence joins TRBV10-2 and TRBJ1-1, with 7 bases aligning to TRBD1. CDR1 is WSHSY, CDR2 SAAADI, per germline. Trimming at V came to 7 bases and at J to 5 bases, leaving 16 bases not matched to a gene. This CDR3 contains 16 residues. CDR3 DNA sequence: TGCGCCAGCACCAACGATAGGGGGCGTGAAGTGACTGAAGCTTTCTTT. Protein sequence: CASTNDRGREVTEAFF.